This T cell receptor beta chain was captured by sequencing in a study of human T cells and chemical hapten exposure. Across the whole study: Patients, mostly women, had alopecia areata, alopecia totalis or alopecia universalis.

Via MiXCR, TCRdb re-called the RACE reads, giving one row per CDR3 protein. The table records 82,000 or so distinct CDR3 sequences, 13% of them present only once. This sample's time point: patch test 3, about 24 weeks after DPC sensitization. Treatment here: therapeutic diphenylcyclopropenone sensitization with weekly scalp DPC. V lost 0 bases and J lost 0, with 9 bases in between. The CDR3 covers 16 residues. CDR1 is MNHEY and CDR2 is SVGAGI in the germline V gene. The rearrangement uses TRBV6-5 and TRBJ1-3; no reliable D call. Sequencing was performed on whole blood, taken in connection with sensitization to the hapten diphenylcyclopropenone (DPC). The source of this sequence is a woman aged 50 to 60 with alopecia areata. Some clones in this sample may be carry-over from other donors' samples. This CDR3 is CASSYSSGRSGNTIYF. Here the CDR3 DNA reads TGTGCCAGCAGTTACTCATCCGGCCGCTCTGGAAACACCATATATTTT.